The 19 T cell receptor beta chains given below trace back to one sample, sequenced in a study of blood T cell repertoires in COVID-19. The protocol was immunoSEQ multiplex PCR, while the TCRdb copy is restricted to in-frame clones and leaves out a portion. The sample shows about 350,000 clones, roughly 90% of them seen only once. The sequencing sample was made of PBMCs or T cells enriched from blood (not recorded which). These receptors originate from a woman in her 30s who had been exposed to COVID-19.

V gene TRBV5-1 combines with J gene TRBJ2-7; 11 nucleotides align to TRBD1. After removal of 4 bases from V and 2 bases from J, the junction contained 5 bases not matched to a gene. Germline V gene data show CDR1 as SGHRS and CDR2 as YFSETQ. This CDR3 is built from 15 residues. The CDR3 loop is CASSPRDRGTYEQYF. The CDR3 DNA follows: TGCGCCAGCAGCCCGCGGGACAGGGGGACCTACGAGCAGTACTTC.

CDR3 loop: CASTSDPLKGGYTF. The CDR3 bases are TGTGCCAGCACCTCCGACCCACTAAAAGGTGGCTACACCTTC. The rearrangement uses TRBV7-9 and TRBJ1-2; D remains ambiguous. Germline V lookup: CDR1 SEHNR, CDR2 FQNEAQ (reference sequence). The V end was cut by 7 bases, the J end by 7 bases, with 19 bases between. The CDR3 is made up of 14 amino acids.

The chain uses TRBV5-1 and TRBJ2-1; possible D gene TRBD1, 7 bases. Per germline, CDR1 SGHRS and CDR2 YFSETQ. This CDR3 comprises 14 residues. Trimming took 4 bases from V and 8 from J, leaving 16 bases between them. The chain's CDR3 is CASSGRQGVDEQFF. The DNA for the CDR3 is TGCGCCAGCAGCGGGAGGCAGGGGGTGGATGAGCAGTTCTTC.

The chain employs TRBV18 and TRBJ2-7; weak D call: TRBD2 (5 bases). This CDR3 contains 15 residues. In germline, CDR1 is KGHSH, CDR2 LQKENI. Trimming took 6 bases from V and 3 from J, leaving 18 bases between them. CDR3 amino acids: CASSPGGSRLYEQYF. In nucleotides, the CDR3 is TGTGCCAGCTCTCCCGGAGGCAGCCGCCTCTACGAGCAGTACTTC.

The rearrangement uses TRBV4-2 and TRBJ2-5; the match to TRBD2 covers 13 bases. Germline trimming cut 5 bases from V and 1 base from J; bases unmatched to any gene: 4. CDR1 is LGHNA, CDR2 YNFKEQ, per germline. This CDR3 comprises 16 residues. The CDR3 reads CASSAGTSGTQETQYF. DNA for the CDR3: TGTGCCAGCAGCGCTGGGACTAGCGGGACCCAAGAGACCCAGTACTTC.

V usage is TRBV7-3 and J usage is TRBJ1-1; 7 bases align to TRBD1. Unmatched junction bases numbered 1, after V lost 5 bases and J lost 1 base. CDR3 length: 13 residues. Germline lookup yields CDR1 SGHTA and CDR2 FQGTGA. DNA of the CDR3: TGTGCCAGCAGCCGGGACAGGAACACTGAAGCTTTCTTT. It is translated as CASSRDRNTEAFF.

This clone was found a few times. The chain couples TRBV10-2 to TRBJ1-2; the D is unclear. This CDR3 is 13 amino acids long. V was clipped by 4 bases and J by 2 bases, with 8 bases between them. Germline V lookup: CDR1 WSHSY, CDR2 SAAADI. In DNA form, the CDR3 reads TGCGCCAGCAGTGGCAGGTTCAACTATGGCTACACCTTC. Protein product: CASSGRFNYGYTF.

This rearrangement joins TRBV12-3 or TRBV12-4 to TRBJ1-1, with 9 bases aligning to TRBD1. The V and J ends lost 5 bases and 8 bases, in that order; junction bases with no gene match: 6. The CDR3 runs 13 residues. In DNA form, the CDR3 reads TGTGCCAGCAGTCTAGGGACAGGGCGCGAAGCTTTCTTT. Amino acids: CASSLGTGREAFF.

On this clone itself: The identical CDR3 is also encoded by other nucleotide sequences in the sample. J is TRBJ2-1 and V is TRBV18, with 8 bases identical to TRBD1. This CDR3 contains 14 residues. Germline lookup yields CDR1 KGHSH and CDR2 LQKENI. The ends lost 6 bases at V and 7 bases at J; junction bases unmatched: 8. The CDR3 DNA is TGTGCCAGCTCGCCTAAAGACAGGGGTAATGAGCAGTTCTTC. Protein: CASSPKDRGNEQFF.

The chain employs TRBV5-1 and TRBJ2-7; the D gene is possibly TRBD2 (5 bases). Between the trimmed V and J ends, which lost 3 bases and 7 bases, there was a span of 14 bases. The CDR3 loop spans 13 amino acids. Germline CDR1 and CDR2: SGHRS and YFSETQ. The CDR3, as DNA: TGCGCCAGCAGCTACCTACTAGGCCAGGAGCAGTACTTC. Its translation is CASSYLLGQEQYF.

The chain has TRBV28 and TRBJ1-6, with D possibly matching TRBD1 (5 bases). The CDR3 consists of 16 residues. Germline loops: CDR1 MDHEN, CDR2 SYDVKM. Trimming pared 1 base from V and 6 bases from J, leaving 13 bases between. CDR3: CASSLSAGKGNSPLHF. CDR3 bases: TGTGCCAGCAGTTTATCGGCAGGGAAGGGTAATTCACCCCTCCACTTT.

The rearrangement links TRBV7-9 to TRBJ2-1; D is unresolved. Germline assignment: CDR1 SEHNR and CDR2 FQNEAQ (reference sequence). Trimming removed 3 bases at V and 4 bases at J, with 10 bases between. The CDR3 is made up of 14 amino acids. For the CDR3, the DNA is TGTGCCAGCAGCTTTCGCGGAGAATACAATGAGCAGTTCTTC. Protein sequence: CASSFRGEYNEQFF.

The V call is TRBV5-1, the J call TRBJ2-2; D is undetermined. The length of the CDR3 is 13 residues. Germline lookup yields CDR1 SGHRS and CDR2 YFSETQ. The V end lost 4 bases, the J end lost 5 bases, and 9 bases lay between the germline ends. Here the CDR3 reads CASSPLLTGELFF. The CDR3 bases are TGCGCCAGCAGCCCCCTCCTTACCGGGGAGCTGTTTTTT. The entire variable domain, with the rest obtained from reference TRBV5-1 and TRBJ2-2, is as follows: KAGVTQTPRYLIKTRGQQVTLSCSPISGHRSVSWYQQTPGQGLQFLFEYFSETQRNKGNFPGRFSGRQFSNSRSEMNVSTLELGDSALYLCASSPLLTGELFFGEGSRLTVL.

The J gene is TRBJ2-6, the V gene TRBV28; D is perhaps TRBD1 (5 bases). Germline V CDR1 and CDR2: MDHEN, SYDVKM. V was cut by 3 bases and J by 9 bases, with 9 bases left in between. The CDR3 sequence is 13 residues long. The CDR3, as DNA: TGTGCCAGCAGTTTGCTGGGGCTCAACGTCCTGACTTTC. This codes for CASSLLGLNVLTF. The variable domain in full, with the rest retrieved from reference TRBV28 and TRBJ2-6, is DVKVTQSSRYLVKRTGEKVFLECVQDMDHENMFWYRQDPGLGLRLIYFSYDVKMKEKGDIPEGYSVSREKKERFSLILESASTNQTSMYLCASSLLGLNVLTFGAGSRLTVL.

The chain carries TRBV18 and TRBJ2-7; 9 bases agree with TRBD1. V was clipped by 0 bases and J by 0 bases; unmatched bases: 6. Germline V gives CDR1 KGHSH, CDR2 LQKENI. This CDR3 contains 17 residues. The CDR3 coding sequence is TGTGCCAGCTCACCACCGGGGACAGGGTGGAGCTCCTACGAGCAGTACTTC. It specifies CASSPPGTGWSSYEQYF.

This clone was seen once. The chain employs TRBV12-3 or TRBV12-4 and TRBJ2-7; maybe TRBD1 (5 bases). Trimming removed 6 bases from V and 6 bases from J, with 15 bases in between. CDR3 length: 13 amino acids. The CDR3 DNA is TGTGCCAGCAGCCCTAGGGGAAGGGGCGAGCAGTACTTC. It yields the protein CASSPRGRGEQYF.

The chain carries TRBV7-3 and TRBJ2-1, with 7 bases that match TRBD1. The CDR3 consists of 15 residues. CDR1 is SGHTA, CDR2 FQGTGA, per germline. After removal of 5 bases from V and 9 bases from J, the junction contained 13 bases not matched to a gene. The CDR3 DNA sequence: TGTGCCAGCAGCCCCAGGGCAGGGGGAGTTGGTGAGCAGTTCTTC. Its translation is CASSPRAGGVGEQFF.

CDR3: CASTAGVPDTQYF. The CDR3 coding sequence is TGTGCCAGCACGGCGGGAGTACCAGATACGCAGTATTTT. This chain uses TRBV6-5 with TRBJ2-3; 7 nucleotides match TRBD2. V lost 7 bases and J lost 4; bases outside the gene matches: 5. This CDR3 is built from 13 residues. Germline-derived CDR1 and CDR2 are MNHEY and SVGAGI.

About this clone itself: Other DNA sequences in this specimen translate into the identical CDR3. This sequence joins TRBV5-1 and TRBJ2-3, with D perhaps TRBD2 (6 bases). Germline V gene lookup returns CDR1 SGHRS and CDR2 YFSETQ. Deletions cut 5 bases from V and 3 bases from J, with 10 bases between. The CDR3 spans 13 residues. CDR3 coding DNA: TGCGCCAGCAGGGCGGGGTCTACAGATACGCAGTATTTT. Its translation is CASRAGSTDTQYF.